The 2 T cell receptor beta chains given below trace back to one sample, sequenced in a study of blood T cells in healthy people across ages. It was with a sample-barcoded 5' primer and a J-beta primer mix that a second PCR of roughly 7 to 12 cycles was run. Via MiXCR, TCRdb re-called the 5' RACE reads, giving one row per CDR3 protein. The sample lists 920,000 or so distinct CDR3 sequences, more than 40% seen once, with 15% to 20% in the top ten. Sequencing used blood. The source is a woman aged 60-75 years in good health.

Only a few counts were recorded for this clonotype. This chain uses TRBV6-1 with TRBJ2-3; 8 bases agree with TRBD1. CDR3 size: 15 residues. Losses at the gene ends were 7 bases for V and 2 bases for J; bases not matched to a gene: 8. Per germline, CDR1 MNHNS and CDR2 SASEGT. The CDR3 sequence is CASTRTGGNTDTQYF. CDR3 coding DNA: TGTGCCAGCACCAGAACAGGGGGTAACACAGATACGCAGTATTTT.

The chain combines TRBV19 with TRBJ1-1; D is perhaps TRBD1 (5 bases). V was cut by 3 bases and J by 3 bases, with 17 bases left in between. CDR1 and CDR2 (germline): LNHDA, SQIVND (reference sequence). CDR3 length equals 16 residues. The CDR3 DNA is TGTGCCAGTAGTATCCATACCAGGGCTGGAGACACTGAAGCTTTCTTT. Translating it yields CASSIHTRAGDTEAFF.